Listed below are T cell receptor beta chains from one sample, sequenced in a study of T cell changes during pregnancy in multiple sclerosis. Sequenced by immunoSEQ multiplex PCR; TCRdb stores in-frame clones only, minus some. The repertoire holds fewer than 75,000 clones, with over 75% as singletons. The input for sequencing was CD8+ T cells from peripheral blood mononuclear cells, taken before pregnancy. These receptors were collected from a female donor with multiple sclerosis, enrolled in a pregnancy study. The CDR3 runs from the conserved cysteine through the conserved F or W. The order of the fields is clone size, V gene, D gene, J gene, CDR3 DNA, CDR3 protein. The D gene is left open where the match is weak. Expanded clones get a size class; other rows say once, few or many, or leave the size out.

abundance: .; v_gene: TRBV2; d_gene: .; j_gene: TRBJ2-3; CDR3nt: TGTGCCAGCAGAGCAACTAGCCTTAGCACAGATACGCAGTATTTT; CDR3aa: CASRATSLSTDTQYF
abundance: .; v_gene: TRBV27; d_gene: .; j_gene: TRBJ1-2; CDR3nt: TGTGCCAGCAGTTTGGAGGGGATGGGGCATGGCTACACCTTC; CDR3aa: CASSLEGMGHGYTF
abundance: once; v_gene: TRBV6-1; d_gene: .; j_gene: TRBJ2-1; CDR3nt: TGTGCCAGCAGTGAAAGTGGGGAGAGCTCCTACAATGAGCAGTTCTTC; CDR3aa: CASSESGESSYNEQFF
abundance: .; v_gene: TRBV10-3; d_gene: TRBD1; j_gene: TRBJ1-6; CDR3nt: TGTGCCACTTGGGACAGGGATTTTTCCCTCCACTTT; CDR3aa: CATWDRDFSLHF
abundance: .; v_gene: TRBV19; d_gene: TRBD1; j_gene: TRBJ2-5; CDR3nt: TGTGCCAGTAGACCCGGGACAGGGGATGAGGGGACCCAGTACTTC; CDR3aa: CASRPGTGDEGTQYF
abundance: few; v_gene: TRBV2; d_gene: .; j_gene: TRBJ2-7; CDR3nt: TGTGCCAGCAGTGACGACGGCGGAGAGCAGTACTTC; CDR3aa: CASSDDGGEQYF
abundance: .; v_gene: TRBV7-3; d_gene: TRBD1; j_gene: TRBJ1-1; CDR3nt: TGTGCCAGCAGCTTAACCGGACAGGGGAACACTGAAGCTTTCTTT; CDR3aa: CASSLTGQGNTEAFF
abundance: .; v_gene: TRBV10-3; d_gene: .; j_gene: TRBJ1-4; CDR3nt: TGTGCCATCAGCGGGGAGGGGGTGAAGGAAAAACTGTTTTTT; CDR3aa: CAISGEGVKEKLFF
abundance: .; v_gene: TRBV9; d_gene: .; j_gene: TRBJ1-5; CDR3nt: TGTGCCAGCAGCGTAGAAGGGGATAGCAATCAGCCCCAGCATTTT; CDR3aa: CASSVEGDSNQPQHF
abundance: once; v_gene: TRBV5-1; d_gene: TRBD2; j_gene: TRBJ2-3; CDR3nt: TGCGCCAGCAGCGCGGGGGGCACAGATACGCAGTATTTT; CDR3aa: CASSAGGTDTQYF
abundance: .; v_gene: TRBV19; d_gene: TRBD1; j_gene: TRBJ1-2; CDR3nt: TGTGCCAGTAGTACGGGACAGGGCGCCTATGGCTACACCTTC; CDR3aa: CASSTGQGAYGYTF
abundance: few; v_gene: TRBV15; d_gene: .; j_gene: TRBJ1-1; CDR3nt: TGTGCCACCAGCGGGCGGGAGAGTGAAGCTTTCTTT; CDR3aa: CATSGRESEAFF
abundance: .; v_gene: TRBV7-9; d_gene: .; j_gene: TRBJ2-3; CDR3nt: TGTGCCAGCAGCTTATTGATAGGGGAACCAGATACGCAGTATTTT; CDR3aa: CASSLLIGEPDTQYF
abundance: .; v_gene: TRBV29-1; d_gene: TRBD1; j_gene: TRBJ1-2; CDR3nt: TGCAGCGTAGCCGGGACAGATTCTAACTATGGCTACACCTTC; CDR3aa: CSVAGTDSNYGYTF
abundance: .; v_gene: TRBV6-5; d_gene: .; j_gene: TRBJ1-1; CDR3nt: TGTGCCAGCAGTTACTCTCAAGACAGGATGAACACTGAAGCTTTCTTT; CDR3aa: CASSYSQDRMNTEAFF
abundance: once; v_gene: TRBV6-6; d_gene: .; j_gene: TRBJ1-2; CDR3nt: TGTGCCAGCAGTTATGCGTCGGTTAACTATGGCTACACCTTC; CDR3aa: CASSYASVNYGYTF
abundance: .; v_gene: TRBV7-9; d_gene: .; j_gene: TRBJ1-5; CDR3nt: TGTGCCAGCAGCTTAGGGGGGGGGCAGCCCCAGCATTTT; CDR3aa: CASSLGGGQPQHF
abundance: once; v_gene: TRBV27; d_gene: .; j_gene: TRBJ1-5; CDR3nt: TGTGCCAGCAGTTTAGGGCGGGGCAATCAGCCCCAGCATTTT; CDR3aa: CASSLGRGNQPQHF
abundance: .; v_gene: TRBV9; d_gene: .; j_gene: TRBJ1-1; CDR3nt: TGTGCCAGCAGCCCAGGACAGAACACTGAAGCTTTCTTT; CDR3aa: CASSPGQNTEAFF
abundance: .; v_gene: TRBV7-8; d_gene: TRBD2; j_gene: TRBJ2-3; CDR3nt: TGTGCCAGCAGCTTATACGGGGGGGCTGATACGCAGTATTTT; CDR3aa: CASSLYGGADTQYF
abundance: .; v_gene: TRBV7-9; d_gene: TRBD1; j_gene: TRBJ1-1; CDR3nt: TGTGCCAGCAGCTTAAGAGGACAGGGGACTGAAGCTTTCTTT; CDR3aa: CASSLRGQGTEAFF
abundance: .; v_gene: TRBV9; d_gene: .; j_gene: TRBJ2-7; CDR3nt: TGTGCCAGCAGCGTAGCGGGGGAGTACTACGAGCAGTACTTC; CDR3aa: CASSVAGEYYEQYF
abundance: .; v_gene: TRBV7-2; d_gene: .; j_gene: TRBJ2-7; CDR3nt: TGTGCCAGCAGTGCACAGGGCCCTTTTTCCGAGCAGTACTTC; CDR3aa: CASSAQGPFSEQYF
abundance: .; v_gene: TRBV5-8; d_gene: .; j_gene: TRBJ2-7; CDR3nt: TGTGCCAGCAGCATAGCGTCGGGCTACGAGCAGTACTTC; CDR3aa: CASSIASGYEQYF
abundance: few; v_gene: TRBV10-3; d_gene: .; j_gene: TRBJ1-5; CDR3nt: TGTGCCATCCCCCGTAGGGAGGCCCAGCATTTT; CDR3aa: CAIPRREAQHF
abundance: .; v_gene: TRBV4-1; d_gene: .; j_gene: TRBJ1-1; CDR3nt: TGCGCCAGCAGCCAAGTTTGGCCAGGGCGTGAAGCTTTCTTT; CDR3aa: CASSQVWPGREAFF
abundance: .; v_gene: TRBV2; d_gene: .; j_gene: TRBJ1-5; CDR3nt: TGTGCCAGCAGTGACAGGGGCCCCGATCAGCCCCAGCATTTT; CDR3aa: CASSDRGPDQPQHF
abundance: .; v_gene: TRBV13; d_gene: .; j_gene: TRBJ1-1; CDR3nt: TGTGCCAGCAGCTTAGAACGGGGGACCGAAGCTTTCTTT; CDR3aa: CASSLERGTEAFF
abundance: .; v_gene: TRBV30; d_gene: TRBD2; j_gene: TRBJ2-7; CDR3nt: TGTGCCTGGAGGGGGGGGGAATCCTACGAGCAGTACTTC; CDR3aa: CAWRGGESYEQYF
abundance: .; v_gene: TRBV7-6; d_gene: .; j_gene: TRBJ1-2; CDR3nt: TGTGCCAGCAGCCCGGACATGAGTAACTATGGCTACACCTTC; CDR3aa: CASSPDMSNYGYTF
abundance: .; v_gene: TRBV2; d_gene: TRBD2; j_gene: TRBJ2-3; CDR3nt: TGTGCCGTCCAACTAGCGGGGACTTGGACAGATACGCAGTATTTT; CDR3aa: CAVQLAGTWTDTQYF
abundance: .; v_gene: TRBV6-5; d_gene: TRBD2; j_gene: TRBJ2-4; CDR3nt: TGTGCCAGCAGTTACTCACCGGGGGGGAAAAACATTCAGTACTTC; CDR3aa: CASSYSPGGKNIQYF
abundance: .; v_gene: TRBV25-1; d_gene: .; j_gene: TRBJ1-1; CDR3nt: .; CDR3aa: CASSSSDRVYTEAFF
abundance: .; v_gene: TRBV30; d_gene: TRBD1; j_gene: TRBJ2-7; CDR3nt: TGTGCCTGGCGAACCGGGACAGGGGTCTACGAGCAGTACTTC; CDR3aa: CAWRTGTGVYEQYF
abundance: .; v_gene: TRBV27; d_gene: .; j_gene: TRBJ2-7; CDR3nt: TGTGCCAGCAGTTTTGCACAGGCAGCATACTACGAGCAGTACTTC; CDR3aa: CASSFAQAAYYEQYF
abundance: .; v_gene: TRBV11-2; d_gene: .; j_gene: TRBJ1-5; CDR3nt: TGTGCCAGCAGCTCTGAGAGCAATCAGCCCCAGCATTTT; CDR3aa: CASSSESNQPQHF
abundance: .; v_gene: TRBV18; d_gene: .; j_gene: TRBJ1-2; CDR3nt: TGTGCCAGCTCAAACAACAGGGATCACGGCTACACCTTC; CDR3aa: CASSNNRDHGYTF
abundance: .; v_gene: TRBV7-3; d_gene: .; j_gene: TRBJ1-2; CDR3nt: TGTGCCAGCAGCTTAACGGACAGCGGCTATGGCTACACCTTC; CDR3aa: CASSLTDSGYGYTF
abundance: .; v_gene: TRBV7-9; d_gene: .; j_gene: TRBJ1-2; CDR3nt: TGTGCCAGCAGCCCTACGCGGACACGCAACTATGGCTACACCTTC; CDR3aa: CASSPTRTRNYGYTF
abundance: once; v_gene: TRBV9; d_gene: .; j_gene: TRBJ2-1; CDR3nt: TGTGCCAGCAGCACTCGAGAATTTACAGGGATCAATGAGCAGTTCTTC; CDR3aa: CASSTREFTGINEQFF
abundance: .; v_gene: TRBV6-1; d_gene: .; j_gene: TRBJ2-7; CDR3nt: TGTGCCAGCAGTGATTTGACTTTCTACGAGCAGTACTTC; CDR3aa: CASSDLTFYEQYF
abundance: .; v_gene: TRBV4-1; d_gene: TRBD2; j_gene: TRBJ2-3; CDR3nt: TGCGCCAGCAGCCAAGAGGCTAGCGGGAAATTCACAGATACGCAGTATTTT; CDR3aa: CASSQEASGKFTDTQYF
abundance: .; v_gene: TRBV28; d_gene: .; j_gene: TRBJ1-3; CDR3nt: TGTGCCAGCAGTTTATATGCAGGGGCCAACTCTGGAAACACCATATATTTT; CDR3aa: CASSLYAGANSGNTIYF
abundance: .; v_gene: TRBV13; d_gene: TRBD1; j_gene: TRBJ1-6; CDR3nt: TGTGCCAGCAGCTTAGGGGACAGGTCCTATAATTCACCCCTCCACTTT; CDR3aa: CASSLGDRSYNSPLHF
abundance: .; v_gene: TRBV7-9; d_gene: .; j_gene: TRBJ2-2; CDR3nt: TGTGCCAGCAGCTTAGGGCCGGACAGCCCGAACACCGGGGAGCTGTTTTTT; CDR3aa: CASSLGPDSPNTGELFF
abundance: .; v_gene: TRBV5-6; d_gene: .; j_gene: TRBJ2-1; CDR3nt: TGTGCCAGCAGCTTGGAGGCGTCCAGCGGCAATGAGCAGTTCTTC; CDR3aa: CASSLEASSGNEQFF
abundance: .; v_gene: TRBV2; d_gene: TRBD2; j_gene: TRBJ2-2; CDR3nt: TGTGCCAGCAGACTAGCGGGGGGGCCCGGGGAGCTGTTTTTT; CDR3aa: CASRLAGGPGELFF
abundance: .; v_gene: TRBV7-8; d_gene: TRBD1; j_gene: TRBJ2-2; CDR3nt: TGTGCCAGCAGCCCTGGGACAGGGGAGACCGGGGAGCTGTTTTTT; CDR3aa: CASSPGTGETGELFF
abundance: .; v_gene: TRBV9; d_gene: .; j_gene: TRBJ1-2; CDR3nt: TGTGCCAGCAGCGGCAGTGCTTGGGGCTACACCTTC; CDR3aa: CASSGSAWGYTF
abundance: .; v_gene: TRBV4-1; d_gene: .; j_gene: TRBJ2-7; CDR3nt: TGCGCCAGCAGCCAAGAAAATGTGGAGGGGCAGTACTTC; CDR3aa: CASSQENVEGQYF
abundance: .; v_gene: TRBV10-3; d_gene: .; j_gene: TRBJ1-5; CDR3nt: TGTGCCATCAGTGGAGAGCAATTTGGTCAGCCCCAGCATTTT; CDR3aa: CAISGEQFGQPQHF
abundance: .; v_gene: TRBV15; d_gene: .; j_gene: TRBJ1-1; CDR3nt: TGTGCCACCAGCGCCCAGGTCACTGAAGCTTTCTTT; CDR3aa: CATSAQVTEAFF
abundance: .; v_gene: TRBV2; d_gene: .; j_gene: TRBJ2-7; CDR3nt: TGTGCCAGCAGGGGGGGACAGCGCCCCTACGAGCAGTACTTC; CDR3aa: CASRGGQRPYEQYF
abundance: .; v_gene: TRBV4-1; d_gene: .; j_gene: TRBJ1-1; CDR3nt: TGCGCCAGCAGCCGGGCCGACGGCAACACTGAAGCTTTCTTT; CDR3aa: CASSRADGNTEAFF
abundance: .; v_gene: TRBV9; d_gene: .; j_gene: TRBJ1-3; CDR3nt: TGTGCCAGCAGCGTAGCAAGGGGGAGCTCTGGAAACACCATATATTTT; CDR3aa: CASSVARGSSGNTIYF